The T cell receptor (beta chain) under discussion was sequenced for a study of shared clonotypes between healthy human individuals (dated by TCRdb to 2018 to 2020). As for the study more broadly: A couple of women and three men aged 18 to 49 years were included in the cohort. Between about 0.8 and 9 billion PBMCs per donor were obtained by leukapheresis. Different laboratories and diverse techniques were used to prepare libraries and sequence TCR repertoires, to increase sequencing depth and limit assay-specific biases. Blood TCR repertoires of a handful of healthy adults were deeply sequenced to estimate repertoire size and the extent of clonotype sharing between individuals. Per donor, three plates each were used for CD4 naive and CD4 memory, two for CD8 naive, and one for CD8 memory.

Donors were healthy HIV-negative adults with no recently reported acute infections or vaccinations. All donors were Caucasian adults living in Nashville, Tennessee, USA. CD4+ T cells were enriched by magnetic negative selection, after which naive cells were positively selected on CD45RA and the negative fraction was taken as the memory subset. Blood was collected by leukapheresis, and PBMCs were isolated by Ficoll-Histopaque density gradient centrifugation and then cryopreserved in liquid nitrogen vapor phase. Purity and quantity of every magnetically sorted T cell population were checked by analytical flow cytometry. Genomic DNA was isolated from every sorted fraction and measured by UV absorbance on a Nanodrop 2000c. Using the deep immunoSEQ assay, TCR CDR3 regions were amplified from genomic DNA by multiplex PCR. For each cell subset, the extracted genomic DNA was distributed evenly across all wells of several immunoSEQ 96-well plates, and each plate served as one replicate. For sorted subsets, approximately 190 ng of genomic DNA, equivalent to some 30,000 T cell genomes, went into each replicate PCR. Purified libraries were measured with a Qubit 3.0 fluorometer, size-checked on a Bioanalyzer 2100, and measured again with the KAPA Library Quantification kit. Every immunoSEQ 96-well plate was sequenced on a dedicated single-read 150-cycle Illumina NextSeq 550 flow cell. The published analysis was carried out like this. Because the immunoSEQ output included only junctional sequences and no quality scores, the filtering could not be the same as the filtering used for full-length reads. To assign V/J genes and CDR3, sequences were annotated using PyIR, a Python wrapper for IgBLAST v1.9, with IMGT germline references. Reads were removed for weak V/J assignments (E-value above 1e-6), missing CDR3, stop codons, out-of-frame junctions, or ambiguous translated residues. V3J clonotypes were defined as sequences sharing an identical inferred V gene, J gene, and CDR3 amino acid sequence. The percentage overlap between two repertoires was calculated by dividing the number of shared unique clonotypes by the size of the smaller repertoire. Repertoire richness was assessed with RTK rarefaction, the Chao1 estimator, and Recon v2.1 estimates of unobserved clonotypes. OLGA was used to compute generation probabilities for all TCRbeta clonotypes that the gDNA method yielded from a handful of donors. The clones in this table, taken by TCRdb from immuneACCESS, are in-frame only. Not every clone is retained; where verified, under half of the shortfall comes from an unresolved V gene, and the cause of the rest is unknown. V and J calls and clone size are those listed in that table; D and trimming were worked out from the DNA. This sample has roughly 650,000 clones in its table, and more than 95% of those were observed once. Around 0.057% of the sample is held by the ten biggest clonotypes.

Concerning this clone: The target of this receptor is not known. Per-nucleotide qualities are absent, and no much larger clonotype sits a single base away.

The study at large found these results: The genetic and exposure-history diversity represented was limited by the small number of donors. Even with the large sequencing depth, rarefaction of the sorted-subset datasets indicated that sequencing was incomplete. Pairwise subsampling indicated that sequencing depth was expected to affect the degree of clonotype sharing among donors. Across a handful of donors, roughly 5.1% of naive CD4, roughly 3.5% of naive CD8, about 2.3% of memory CD4, and 0.4% to 0.45% of memory CD8 clonotypes were shared. Only blood was sampled, and tissue TCR repertoires likely differ from those in blood. Larger estimated clonotype richness was generally found for naive subsets than for memory subsets. Compared with non-shared clonotypes, clonotypes shared by all four sorted-subset donors had higher generation probabilities.

This receptor was taken from a woman aged 25-40 years in good health. Sequencing was carried out using naive CD4+ T cells sorted from blood. In light of the paper, this sample's cell subset or site label describes: CD45RA+ positively selected.

The DNA sequence is as follows: TGTGCCAGCAGTTCCGCTAGGTTAGGAGGGCTCGAGACCCAGTACTTC. It is translated as CASSSARLGGLETQYF. Rearrangement joined TRBV6-5 to TRBJ2-5, and possibly TRBD2, on 6 matching bases. The CDR3 sequence holds 16 residues, the cysteine and phenylalanine included. The CDR3 DNA has 48 bases and is translated from base 1. The junction shows trimming of 4 bases on V and 5 bases on J, plus 20 bases between the germline ends. The germline V gene supplies CDR1 MNHEY and CDR2 SVGAGI.